This T cell receptor (beta chain) was captured by sequencing in a study of CD8 T cells in Susac syndrome. Findings and limits, study-wide: Regarding the TCR sequencing and HLA analysis, the study admitted that a relatively small number of individuals were involved.

cDNA came from approximately 0.5 to 1 ug RNA primed by random hexamers. The TCR beta CDR3 was amplified by immunoSEQ multiplex PCR across 54 Vbeta, 13 Jbeta. Each CDR3 protein is one row after TCRdb ran MiXCR on the immunoSEQ multiplex PCR reads. The table includes roughly 190,000 distinct CDR3 sequences, approximately 94% detected once. CDR1 is MNHEY and CDR2 is SVGAGI in the germline V gene. This CDR3 is 12 amino acids long. V lost 8 bases to trimming and J lost 5 bases, with 10 bases between them. Sequencing targeted TCR beta in T cells from blood (CD8+ and CD4+). FACS enriched CD8+ TEMRA cells, while bulk CD8+ and CD4+ were negatively isolated. About this clonotype: As yet, its antigen is unknown.

What was sequenced was CD4+ T cells from PBMCs. This receptor was identified in a human donor in good health. The gene calls are TRBV6-5 and TRBJ2-4; no clear D gene. CDR3 sequence reads: CASLGVQNIQYF. For the CDR3, the DNA is TGTGCCAGCCTAGGTGTCCAAAACATTCAGTACTTC.